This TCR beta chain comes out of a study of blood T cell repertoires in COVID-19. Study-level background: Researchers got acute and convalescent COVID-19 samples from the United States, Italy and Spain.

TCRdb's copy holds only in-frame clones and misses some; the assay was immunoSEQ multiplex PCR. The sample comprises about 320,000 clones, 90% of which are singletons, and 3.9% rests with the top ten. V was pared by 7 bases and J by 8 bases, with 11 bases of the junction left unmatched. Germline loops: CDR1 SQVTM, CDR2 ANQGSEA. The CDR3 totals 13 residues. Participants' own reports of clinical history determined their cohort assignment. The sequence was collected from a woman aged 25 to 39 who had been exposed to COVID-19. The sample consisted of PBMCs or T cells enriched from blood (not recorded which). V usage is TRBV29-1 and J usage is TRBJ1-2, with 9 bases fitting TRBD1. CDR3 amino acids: CSAASGTGYGYTF. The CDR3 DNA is TGCAGCGCCGCATCCGGGACAGGGTACGGCTACACCTTC.